The clone carrying this T cell receptor beta chain was counted only a few times. Its antigen is currently unknown. The data stem from a study of CD8+ T cells in alopecia areata. Study-level findings and limits: In scalp samples, resident alphabeta T cells of normal skin are also sequenced.

The CDR3 covers 11 residues. Trimming took 5 bases from V and 5 from J, leaving 4 bases between them. Looked up from germline, CDR1 is MGHRA and CDR2 is YSYEKL. The authors extracted RNA and reverse transcribed it into cDNA as the sequencing template. Data came from immunoSEQ multiplex PCR; TCRdb stores just in-frame clones and leaves some out. The table includes about 200,000 clones, more than 55% detected once. The sample consisted of CD8+ T cells sorted from blood. The chain recombines TRBV4-1 with TRBJ2-1; no definite D call. This clonotype was obtained from a human donor in good health. The CDR3 DNA sequence: TGCGCCAGCAGCGAAAACAATGAGCAGTTCTTC. Encoded protein: CASSENNEQFF.